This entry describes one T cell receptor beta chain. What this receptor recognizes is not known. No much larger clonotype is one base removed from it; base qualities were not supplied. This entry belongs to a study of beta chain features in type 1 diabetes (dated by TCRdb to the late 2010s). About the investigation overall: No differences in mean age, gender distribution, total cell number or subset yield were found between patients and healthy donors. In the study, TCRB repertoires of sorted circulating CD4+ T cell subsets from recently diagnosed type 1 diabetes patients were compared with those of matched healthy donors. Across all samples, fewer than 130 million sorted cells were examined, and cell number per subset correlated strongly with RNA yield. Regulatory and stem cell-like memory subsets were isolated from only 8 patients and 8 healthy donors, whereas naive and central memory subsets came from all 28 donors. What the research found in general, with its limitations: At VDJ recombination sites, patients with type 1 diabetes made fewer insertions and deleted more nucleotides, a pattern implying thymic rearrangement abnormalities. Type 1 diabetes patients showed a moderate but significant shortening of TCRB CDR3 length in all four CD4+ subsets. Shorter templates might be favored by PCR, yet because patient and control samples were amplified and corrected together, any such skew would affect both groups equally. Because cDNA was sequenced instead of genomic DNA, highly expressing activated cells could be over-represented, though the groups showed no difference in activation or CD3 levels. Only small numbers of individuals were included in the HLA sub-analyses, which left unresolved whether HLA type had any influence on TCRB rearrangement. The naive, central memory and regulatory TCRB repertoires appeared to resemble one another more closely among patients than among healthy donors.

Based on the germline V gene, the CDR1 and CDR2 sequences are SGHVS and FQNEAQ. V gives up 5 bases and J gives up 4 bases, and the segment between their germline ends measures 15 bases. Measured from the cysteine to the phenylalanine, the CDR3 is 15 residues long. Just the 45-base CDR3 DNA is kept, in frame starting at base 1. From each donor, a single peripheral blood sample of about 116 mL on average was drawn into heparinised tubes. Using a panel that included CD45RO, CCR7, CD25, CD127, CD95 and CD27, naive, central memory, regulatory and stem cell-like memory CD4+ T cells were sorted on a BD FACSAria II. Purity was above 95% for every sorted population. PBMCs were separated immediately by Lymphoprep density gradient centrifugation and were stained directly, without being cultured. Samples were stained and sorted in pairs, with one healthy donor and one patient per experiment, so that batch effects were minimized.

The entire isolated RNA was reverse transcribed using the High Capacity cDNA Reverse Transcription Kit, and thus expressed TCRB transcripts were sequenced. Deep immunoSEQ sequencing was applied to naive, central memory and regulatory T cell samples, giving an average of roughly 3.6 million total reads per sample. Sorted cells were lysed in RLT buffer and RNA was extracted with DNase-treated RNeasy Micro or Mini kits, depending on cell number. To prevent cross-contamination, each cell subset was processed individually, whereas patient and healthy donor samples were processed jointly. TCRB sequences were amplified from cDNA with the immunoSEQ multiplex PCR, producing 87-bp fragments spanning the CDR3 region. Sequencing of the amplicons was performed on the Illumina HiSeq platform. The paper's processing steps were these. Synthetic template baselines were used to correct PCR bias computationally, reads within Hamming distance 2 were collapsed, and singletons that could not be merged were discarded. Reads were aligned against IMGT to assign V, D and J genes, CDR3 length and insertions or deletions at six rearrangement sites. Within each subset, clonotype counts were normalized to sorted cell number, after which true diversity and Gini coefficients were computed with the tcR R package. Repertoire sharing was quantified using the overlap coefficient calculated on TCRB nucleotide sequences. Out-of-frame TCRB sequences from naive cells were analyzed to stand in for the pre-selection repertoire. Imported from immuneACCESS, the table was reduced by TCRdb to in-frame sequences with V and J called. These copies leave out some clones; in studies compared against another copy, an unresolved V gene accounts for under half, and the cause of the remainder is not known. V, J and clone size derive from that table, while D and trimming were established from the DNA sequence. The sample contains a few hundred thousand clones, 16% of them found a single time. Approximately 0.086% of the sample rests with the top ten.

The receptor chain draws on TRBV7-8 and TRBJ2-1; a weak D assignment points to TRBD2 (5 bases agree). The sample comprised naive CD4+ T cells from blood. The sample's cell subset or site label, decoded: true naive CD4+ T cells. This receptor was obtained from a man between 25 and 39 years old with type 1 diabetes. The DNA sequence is TGTGCCAGCAGCACCCGACTAACGGATTACAATGAGCAGTTCTTC. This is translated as CASSTRLTDYNEQFF.